The entry that follows covers one T cell receptor (beta chain) sequence. In assigning cohorts, the study relied on participant-reported clinical history. Sequenced by immunoSEQ multiplex PCR; TCRdb stores in-frame clones only, minus some. Among some 380,000 clones listed, approximately 86% were seen once. The germline gives CDR1 LNHNV, CDR2 YYDKDF (reference sequence). Trimming took off 5 bases at V and 9 bases at J, with 11 bases between the two ends. The CDR3 length is 12 residues. This sample stems from a study of blood T cell repertoires in COVID-19. Study at large: The analysed material was cDNA or gDNA that came from T cells, B-cell-depleted T cells, or PBMCs.

This TCR derives from a woman aged 40 to 50 with acute COVID-19. The chain has TRBV15 and TRBJ1-5; D ambiguous. Sequencing input: PBMCs or T cells enriched from blood (not recorded which). CDR3 bases: TGTGCCACCAGCTCTACCCTCGGGCCCCAGCATTTT. Translated, it gives CATSSTLGPQHF.